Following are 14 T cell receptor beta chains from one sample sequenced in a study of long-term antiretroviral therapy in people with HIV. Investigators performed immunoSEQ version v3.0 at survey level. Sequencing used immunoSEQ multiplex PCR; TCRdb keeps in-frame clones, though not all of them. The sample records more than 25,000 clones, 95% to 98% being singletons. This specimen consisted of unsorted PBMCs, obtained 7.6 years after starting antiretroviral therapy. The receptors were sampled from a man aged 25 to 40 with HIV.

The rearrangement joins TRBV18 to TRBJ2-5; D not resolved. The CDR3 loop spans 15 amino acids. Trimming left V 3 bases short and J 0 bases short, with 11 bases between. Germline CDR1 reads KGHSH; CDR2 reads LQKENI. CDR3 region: CASSPVIGYQETQYF. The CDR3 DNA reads TGTGCCAGCTCACCCGTTATCGGATACCAAGAGACCCAGTACTTC.

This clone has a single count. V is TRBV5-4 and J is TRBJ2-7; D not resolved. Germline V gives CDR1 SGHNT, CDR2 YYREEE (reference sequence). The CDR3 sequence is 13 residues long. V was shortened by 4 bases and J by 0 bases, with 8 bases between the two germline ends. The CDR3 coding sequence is TGTGCCAGCAGCCCCGGGCCCTCCTACGAGCAGTACTTC. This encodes CASSPGPSYEQYF.

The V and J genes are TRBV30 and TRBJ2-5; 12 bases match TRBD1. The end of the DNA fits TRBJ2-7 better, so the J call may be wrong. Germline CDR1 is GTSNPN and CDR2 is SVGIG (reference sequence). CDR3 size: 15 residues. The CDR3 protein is CAWDSGTGGTYEQYF. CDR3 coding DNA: TGTGCCTGGGACTCCGGGACAGGGGGCACGTACGAGCAGTACTTC.

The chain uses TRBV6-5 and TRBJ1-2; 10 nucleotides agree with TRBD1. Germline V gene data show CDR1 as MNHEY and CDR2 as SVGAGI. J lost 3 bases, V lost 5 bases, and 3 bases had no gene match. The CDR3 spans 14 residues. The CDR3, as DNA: TGTGCCAGCAGTGGACAGGGGGGATACTATGGCTACACCTTC. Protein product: CASSGQGGYYGYTF.

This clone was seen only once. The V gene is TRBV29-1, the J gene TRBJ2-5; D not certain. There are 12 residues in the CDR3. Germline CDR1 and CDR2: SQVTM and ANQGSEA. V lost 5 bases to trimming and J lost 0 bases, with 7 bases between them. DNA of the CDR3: TGCAGCGTTATAGGGAACCAAGAGACCCAGTACTTC. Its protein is CSVIGNQETQYF. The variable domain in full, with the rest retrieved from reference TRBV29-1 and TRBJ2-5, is SAVISQKPSRDICQRGTSLTIQCQVDSQVTMMFWYRQQPGQSLTLIATANQGSEATYESGFVIDKFPISRPNLTFSTLTVSNMSPEDSSIYLCSVIGNQETQYFGPGTRLLVL.

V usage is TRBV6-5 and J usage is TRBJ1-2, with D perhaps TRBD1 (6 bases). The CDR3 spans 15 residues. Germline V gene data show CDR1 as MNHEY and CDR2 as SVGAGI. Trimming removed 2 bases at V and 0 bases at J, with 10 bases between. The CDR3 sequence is CASSYAGQANYGYTF. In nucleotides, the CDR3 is TGTGCCAGCAGTTACGCGGGACAAGCTAACTATGGCTACACCTTC.

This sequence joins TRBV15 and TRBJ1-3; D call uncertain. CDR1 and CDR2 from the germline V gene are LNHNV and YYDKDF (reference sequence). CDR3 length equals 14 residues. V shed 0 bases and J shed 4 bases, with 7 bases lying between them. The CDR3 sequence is CATSREGEGNTIYF. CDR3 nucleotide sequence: TGTGCCACCAGCAGAGAAGGAGAGGGAAACACCATATATTTT. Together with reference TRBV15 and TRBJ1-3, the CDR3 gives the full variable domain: DAMVIQNPRYQVTQFGKPVTLSCSQTLNHNVMYWYQQKSSQAPKLLFHYYDKDFNNEADTPDNFQSRRPNTSFCFLDIRSPGLGDTAMYLCATSREGEGNTIYFGEGSWLTVV.

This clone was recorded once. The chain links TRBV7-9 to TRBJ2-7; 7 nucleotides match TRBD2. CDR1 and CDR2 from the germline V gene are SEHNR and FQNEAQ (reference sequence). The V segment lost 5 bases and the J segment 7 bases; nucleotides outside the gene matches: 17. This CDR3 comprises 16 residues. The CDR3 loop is CASSPLRGGPSEEQYF. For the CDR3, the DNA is TGTGCCAGCAGCCCCCTTAGGGGAGGGCCTTCGGAAGAGCAGTACTTC.

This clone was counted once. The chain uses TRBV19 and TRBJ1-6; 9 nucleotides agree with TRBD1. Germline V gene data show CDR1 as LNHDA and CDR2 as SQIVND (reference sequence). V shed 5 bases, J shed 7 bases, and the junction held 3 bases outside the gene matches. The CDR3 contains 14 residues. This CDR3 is CASSPGQGNSPLHF. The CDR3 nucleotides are TGTGCCAGTAGTCCAGGACAGGGGAATTCACCCCTCCACTTT.

For the CDR3, the DNA is TGTGCCAGCAGCGGCTTTAGGGGGGGCCGGGAGACCCAGTACTTC. This translates into CASSGFRGGRETQYF. The genes are TRBV9 and TRBJ2-5, with a tentative D call TRBD2 (7 bases). Germline CDR1 and CDR2: SGDLS and YYNGEE. V shed 3 bases and J shed 5 bases, with 17 bases lying between them. This CDR3 region has 15 residues.

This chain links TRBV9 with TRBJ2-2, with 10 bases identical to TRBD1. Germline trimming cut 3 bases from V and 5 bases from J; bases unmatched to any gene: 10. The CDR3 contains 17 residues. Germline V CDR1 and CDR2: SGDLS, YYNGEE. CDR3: CASSEGLPGQGTGELFF. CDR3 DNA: TGTGCCAGCAGCGAGGGCCTACCGGGACAGGGGACCGGGGAGCTGTTTTTT.

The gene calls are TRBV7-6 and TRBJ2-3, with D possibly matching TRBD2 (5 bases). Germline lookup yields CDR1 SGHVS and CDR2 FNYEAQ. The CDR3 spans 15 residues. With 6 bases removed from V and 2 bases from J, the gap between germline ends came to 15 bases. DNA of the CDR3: TGTGCCAGCAGTCCACTTAGCGCCCCCACAGATACGCAGTATTTT. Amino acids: CASSPLSAPTDTQYF.

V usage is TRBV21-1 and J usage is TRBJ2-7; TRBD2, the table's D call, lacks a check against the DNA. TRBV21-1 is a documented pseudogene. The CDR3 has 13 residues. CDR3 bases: TGTGCCAGCAGCCTGCGGGGGGGCCACGAGCAGTACTTC. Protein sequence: CASSLRGGHEQYF.

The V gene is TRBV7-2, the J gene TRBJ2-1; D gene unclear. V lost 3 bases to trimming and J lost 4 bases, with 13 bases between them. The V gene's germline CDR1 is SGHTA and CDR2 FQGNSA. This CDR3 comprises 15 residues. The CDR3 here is CASSFSGSPYNEQFF. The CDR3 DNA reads TGTGCCAGCAGCTTCTCGGGTTCCCCATACAATGAGCAGTTCTTC.